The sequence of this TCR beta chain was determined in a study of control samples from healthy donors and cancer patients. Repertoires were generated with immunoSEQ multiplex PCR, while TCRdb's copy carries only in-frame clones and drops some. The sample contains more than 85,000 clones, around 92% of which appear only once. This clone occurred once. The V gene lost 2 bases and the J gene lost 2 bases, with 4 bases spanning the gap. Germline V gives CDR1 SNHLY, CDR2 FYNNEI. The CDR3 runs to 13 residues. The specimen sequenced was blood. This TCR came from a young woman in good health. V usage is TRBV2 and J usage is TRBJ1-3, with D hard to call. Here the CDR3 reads CASSEYTGNTIYF. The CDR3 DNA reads TGTGCCAGCAGTGAATATACTGGAAACACCATATATTTT.